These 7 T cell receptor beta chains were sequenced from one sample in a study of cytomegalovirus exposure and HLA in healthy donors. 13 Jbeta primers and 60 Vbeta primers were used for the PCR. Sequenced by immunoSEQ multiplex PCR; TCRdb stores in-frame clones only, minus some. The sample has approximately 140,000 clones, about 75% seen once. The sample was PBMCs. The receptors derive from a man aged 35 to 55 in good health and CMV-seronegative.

For the CDR3, the DNA is TGTGCCAGCACCATCTTAGGCCCCCGAGGGAGTTCACCCCTCCACTTT. Encoded protein: CASTILGPRGSSPLHF. V gene TRBV7-9 combines with J gene TRBJ1-6; D is unresolved. Germline V lookup: CDR1 SEHNR, CDR2 FQNEAQ (reference sequence). The CDR3 spans 16 residues. The germline V and J ends were trimmed by 7 bases and 9 bases, with 22 bases remaining between them.

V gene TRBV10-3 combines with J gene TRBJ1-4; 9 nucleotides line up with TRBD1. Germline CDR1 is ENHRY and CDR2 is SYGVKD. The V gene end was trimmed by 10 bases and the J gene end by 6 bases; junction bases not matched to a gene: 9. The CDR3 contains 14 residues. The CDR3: CATRKTGGYEKLFF. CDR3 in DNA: TGTGCCACACGGAAAACAGGGGGCTATGAAAAACTGTTTTTT.

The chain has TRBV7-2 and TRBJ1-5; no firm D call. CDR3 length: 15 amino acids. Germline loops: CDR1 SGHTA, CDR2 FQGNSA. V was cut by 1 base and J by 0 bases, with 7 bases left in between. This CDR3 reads CASSLGVYSNQPQHF. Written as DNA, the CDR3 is TGTGCCAGCAGCTTAGGTGTGTATAGCAATCAGCCCCAGCATTTT.

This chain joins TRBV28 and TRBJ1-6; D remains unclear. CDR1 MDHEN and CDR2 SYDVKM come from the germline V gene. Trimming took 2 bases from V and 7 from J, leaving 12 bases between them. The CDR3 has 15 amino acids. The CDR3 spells CASSLGGTWNSPLHF. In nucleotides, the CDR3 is TGTGCCAGCAGTTTAGGAGGCACATGGAATTCACCCCTCCACTTT.

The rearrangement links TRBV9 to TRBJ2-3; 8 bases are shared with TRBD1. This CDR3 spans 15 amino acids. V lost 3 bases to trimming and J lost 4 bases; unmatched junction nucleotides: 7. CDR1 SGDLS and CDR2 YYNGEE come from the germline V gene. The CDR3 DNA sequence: TGTGCCAGCAGCGCAAAGGACAGGGATGCAGATACGCAGTATTTT. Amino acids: CASSAKDRDADTQYF.

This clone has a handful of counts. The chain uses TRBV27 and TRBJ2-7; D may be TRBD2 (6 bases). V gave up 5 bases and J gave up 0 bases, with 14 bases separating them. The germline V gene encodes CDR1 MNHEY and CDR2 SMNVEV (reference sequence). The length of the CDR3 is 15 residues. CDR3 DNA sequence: TGTGCCAGCAGTACGCGGGACGGAAACTCCTACGAGCAGTACTTC. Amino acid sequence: CASSTRDGNSYEQYF.

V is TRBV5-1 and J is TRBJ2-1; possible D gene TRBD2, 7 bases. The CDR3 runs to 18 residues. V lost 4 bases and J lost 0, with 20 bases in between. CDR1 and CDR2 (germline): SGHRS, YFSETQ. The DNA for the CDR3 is TGCGCCAGCAGCCCCCGTGGGGGGGCCCTGAGCTCCTACAATGAGCAGTTCTTC. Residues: CASSPRGGALSSYNEQFF.